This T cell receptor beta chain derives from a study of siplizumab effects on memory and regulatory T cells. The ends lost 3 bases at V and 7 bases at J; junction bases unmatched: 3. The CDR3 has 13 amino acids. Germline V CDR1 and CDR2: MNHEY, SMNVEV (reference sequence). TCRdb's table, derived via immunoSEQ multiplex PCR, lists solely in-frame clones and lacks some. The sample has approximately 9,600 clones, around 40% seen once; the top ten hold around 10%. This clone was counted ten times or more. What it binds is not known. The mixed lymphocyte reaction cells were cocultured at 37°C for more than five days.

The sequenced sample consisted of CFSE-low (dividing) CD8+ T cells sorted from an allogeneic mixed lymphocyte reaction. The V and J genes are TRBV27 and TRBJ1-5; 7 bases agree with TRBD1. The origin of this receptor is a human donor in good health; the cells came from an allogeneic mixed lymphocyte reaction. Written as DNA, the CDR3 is TGTGCCAGCAGTTTGGACAGGTCCCAGCCCCAGCATTTT. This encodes CASSLDRSQPQHF.